The 27 T cell receptor beta chains below were found in one sample sequenced in a study of shared clonotypes between healthy human individuals. Profiled with immunoSEQ multiplex PCR; TCRdb holds only in-frame clones, not every one. The sample shows roughly 2 million clones, nearly 97% of them seen only once. The sample comprised naive CD4+ T cells sorted from blood. Subset indicated: CD45RA+ positively selected. The source of these receptors is a man younger than 35 in good health.

The chain links TRBV11-2 to TRBJ2-5; perhaps TRBD2 as D (5 bases). There are 15 residues in the CDR3. The ends were cut back, 4 bases at V and 4 bases at J, with 16 bases in the middle. Germline assignment: CDR1 SGHAT and CDR2 FQNNGV. The DNA for the CDR3 is TGTGCCAGCAGCTCCGAGGGCCCGGCGGGAGAGACCCAGTACTTC. This translates into CASSSEGPAGETQYF.

The sample holds one count of this clone. This sequence joins TRBV19 and TRBJ1-1, with D possibly matching TRBD1 (5 bases). Trimming cost V 9 bases and J 2 bases, with 22 bases left between them. The germline V gene encodes CDR1 LNHDA and CDR2 SQIVND (reference sequence). The CDR3 extends over 16 amino acids. The CDR3 is CASKPVNKGSNTEAFF. The CDR3 DNA reads as TGTGCCAGCAAACCCGTCAACAAGGGGAGTAACACTGAAGCTTTCTTT.

This rearrangement joins TRBV28 to TRBJ1-5; 8 positions match TRBD1. The CDR3 has 16 amino acids. J was trimmed by 5 bases and V by 10 bases; bases with no gene match: 16. Germline V lookup: CDR1 MDHEN, CDR2 SYDVKM. CDR3 sequence reads: CAITGGKIYGHQPQHF. The DNA for the CDR3 is TGTGCCATCACAGGGGGAAAGATTTATGGCCATCAGCCCCAGCATTTT.

V is TRBV7-2 and J is TRBJ1-2, with TRBD1 identical over 9 bases. Per germline, CDR1 SGHTA and CDR2 FQGNSA. The CDR3 consists of 14 residues. The V segment lost 1 base and the J segment 4 bases; nucleotides outside the gene matches: 1. CDR3 protein: CASSLEDRGYGYTF. The CDR3 nucleotides are TGTGCCAGCAGCTTAGAGGACAGGGGCTATGGCTACACCTTC.

The J gene is TRBJ1-5, the V gene TRBV28; a weak D match, TRBD1 (6 bases). V shed 6 bases and J shed 4 bases, with 13 bases lying between them. Per germline, CDR1 MDHEN and CDR2 SYDVKM. This CDR3 contains 14 residues. CDR3 coding DNA: TGTGCCAGCAGCCGGACAGCAGGGAATCAGCCCCAGCATTTT. As protein: CASSRTAGNQPQHF.

To note about this clone: Compared with germline, one end of the junction differs, possibly owing to a read error. This sequence joins TRBV5-6 and TRBJ2-3; 7 bases map to TRBD1. The CDR3 contains 11 residues. Looked up from germline, CDR1 is SGHDT and CDR2 is YYEEEE. The CDR3: CASSEGTDPNF. Written as DNA, the CDR3 is TGTGCCAGCAGCGAGGGGACAGACCCAAATTTT.

This sequence joins TRBV28 and TRBJ1-1; D perhaps matches TRBD1 (6 bases). Trimming cost V 3 bases and J 3 bases, with 11 bases left between them. Germline-derived CDR1 and CDR2 are MDHEN and SYDVKM. The CDR3 sequence is 14 residues long. The CDR3 DNA follows: TGTGCCAGCAGTTTCCCTGACAGGTACACTGAAGCTTTCTTT. It translates to CASSFPDRYTEAFF.

Notes on this clone: Other DNA sequences in the same sample also yield this CDR3. The genes are TRBV4-1 and TRBJ1-5, with D maybe TRBD1 (5 bases). The CDR3 runs to 14 residues. The ends were cut back, 0 bases at V and 5 bases at J, with 8 bases in the middle. Germline lookup yields CDR1 MGHRA and CDR2 YSYEKL. The CDR3, as DNA: TGCGCCAGCAGCCAAGACCGAGGGGATCAGCCCCAGCATTTT. Protein sequence: CASSQDRGDQPQHF.

The rearrangement joins TRBV2 to TRBJ2-7; the D is unclear. The germline CDR1 and CDR2 sequences are SNHLY and FYNNEI. The CDR3 sequence is 12 residues long. The ends were cut back, 6 bases at V and 6 bases at J, with 12 bases in the middle. The CDR3 DNA reads as TGTGCCAGCAGGGGTAGTCTCCTCGAGCAGTACTTC. Translation gives CASRGSLLEQYF.

The J gene is TRBJ2-4, the V gene TRBV5-6; 11 bases map to TRBD2. CDR1 is SGHDT, CDR2 YYEEEE, per germline. CDR3 size: 15 residues. The trim removed 3 bases at V and 9 bases at J, leaving 8 bases unmatched. The CDR3 loop is CASSSKLAGAVIQYF. The CDR3 DNA reads TGTGCCAGCAGCTCAAAACTAGCGGGGGCCGTCATTCAGTACTTC.

The CDR3 DNA reads TGTGCCAGCAGCTTAGATGGTAATTCCTACAATGAGCAGTTCTTC. The encoded protein is CASSLDGNSYNEQFF. The V gene is TRBV7-3, the J gene TRBJ2-1; no reliable D call. Trimming removed 2 bases from V and 1 base from J, with 9 bases in between. The CDR3 extends over 15 amino acids. Germline V gene sequence: CDR1 SGHTA, CDR2 FQGTGA.

The chain combines TRBV5-1 with TRBJ1-4; no definite D call. CDR3 length: 14 residues. V lost 0 bases to trimming and J lost 8 bases, with 11 bases between them. Germline values: CDR1 SGHRS, CDR2 YFSETQ. The CDR3 sequence is CASSLGHGEEKLFF. CDR3 nucleotide sequence: TGCGCCAGCAGCTTGGGTCACGGAGAGGAAAAACTGTTTTTT.

The V call is TRBV9, the J call TRBJ2-6; tentative D call: TRBD1 (6 bases). Trimming shortened V by 0 bases and J by 0 bases, and 10 bases separated the two germline ends. Germline CDR1 reads SGDLS; CDR2 reads YYNGEE. This CDR3 region has 17 residues. The CDR3 sequence: CASSVDHRDSGANVLTF. The CDR3 nucleotides are TGTGCCAGCAGCGTAGATCACAGGGACTCTGGGGCCAACGTCCTGACTTTC.

The chain uses TRBV27 and TRBJ2-5, with D maybe TRBD2 (5 bases). V was pared by 7 bases and J by 2 bases, with 17 bases between. Germline CDR1 reads MNHEY; CDR2 reads SMNVEV (reference sequence). The CDR3 totals 15 residues. CDR3 region: CASKTISAGQETQYF. The CDR3 coding sequence is TGTGCCAGCAAAACAATTTCGGCGGGTCAAGAGACCCAGTACTTC.

This chain links TRBV29-1 with TRBJ1-4; tentative D call: TRBD1 (6 bases). Trimming took 4 bases from V and 5 from J, leaving 17 bases between them. Germline V lookup: CDR1 SQVTM, CDR2 ANQGSEA. This CDR3 region has 15 residues. As DNA, the CDR3 is TGCAGCGTTGCGAGATTCCCGGACAGCAATGAAAAACTGTTTTTT. Its protein product is CSVARFPDSNEKLFF. Full variable domain (remainder filled in from reference TRBV29-1 and TRBJ1-4): SAVISQKPSRDICQRGTSLTIQCQVDSQVTMMFWYRQQPGQSLTLIATANQGSEATYESGFVIDKFPISRPNLTFSTLTVSNMSPEDSSIYLCSVARFPDSNEKLFFGSGTQLSVL.

Concerning this clone: In the same sample, other DNA sequences code for this CDR3. The V call is TRBV10-3, the J call TRBJ2-3; TRBD2 matches 12 bases. Germline V gives CDR1 ENHRY, CDR2 SYGVKD. The V gene end was trimmed by 0 bases and the J gene end by 4 bases; junction bases not matched to a gene: 2. The CDR3 runs to 16 residues. Here the CDR3 DNA reads TGTGCCATCAGTGAGTCGACTAGCGGGAGTCCAGATACGCAGTATTTT. Translating gives CAISESTSGSPDTQYF.

A single count supports this clone. CDR3 residues: CAWSRLFLGGRNEQFF. DNA for the CDR3: TGTGCCTGGTCCCGGCTTTTCTTGGGCGGGAGAAACGAGCAGTTCTTC. The J gene is TRBJ2-1, the V gene TRBV30; 7 bases agree with TRBD2. Germline V CDR1 and CDR2: GTSNPN, SVGIG (reference sequence). V gave up 5 bases and J gave up 10 bases; unmatched junction bases: 20. This CDR3 comprises 16 residues.

The gene calls are TRBV5-1 and TRBJ2-2; D gene ambiguous. The germline CDR1 and CDR2 sequences are SGHRS and YFSETQ. The V and J ends lost 5 bases and 0 bases respectively, with 8 bases between them. This CDR3 has 14 residues. CDR3 nucleotide sequence: TGCGCCAGCAGGGGGATCGCGAACACCGGGGAGCTGTTTTTT. Translating gives CASRGIANTGELFF.

The DNA for the CDR3 is TGCGCCAGCAGTGAGTCTTTTGGGCAGCCCCAGCATTTT. Translation: CASSESFGQPQHF. The chain is built from TRBV10-2 and TRBJ1-5, with D unclear. Trimming left V 0 bases short and J 7 bases short, with 7 bases between. There are 13 residues in the CDR3. The germline V gene has CDR1 WSHSY and CDR2 SAAADI.

CDR3 loop: CASSLAPTGGGYTF. CDR3 coding DNA: TGTGCCAGCAGCTTAGCACCGACAGGGGGTGGCTACACCTTC. The rearrangement joins TRBV7-2 to TRBJ1-2, with 9 nucleotides matching TRBD1. Germline loops: CDR1 SGHTA, CDR2 FQGNSA. V trimming: 0 bases; J trimming: 7 bases; junction bases outside the gene matches: 3. The CDR3 runs to 14 residues.

The chain recombines TRBV30 with TRBJ2-1; TRBD2 agrees at 13 bases. With V trimmed by 7 bases and J by 9 bases, 6 bases remained unmatched. There are 13 residues in the CDR3. CDR1 and CDR2 from the germline V gene are GTSNPN and SVGIG (reference sequence). CDR3 DNA: TGTGCCTCCCGGACTAGCGGGAGCGGTGAGCAGTTCTTC. Encoded protein: CASRTSGSGEQFF.

The rearrangement links TRBV6-5 to TRBJ2-1, with 9 bases identical to TRBD1. There are 15 residues in the CDR3. Germline V CDR1 and CDR2: MNHEY, SVGAGI. V lost 2 bases and J lost 5; bases outside the gene matches: 4. CDR3 DNA sequence: TGTGCCAGCAGTTACGGGGGACAGGGTCACAATGAGCAGTTCTTC. Protein: CASSYGGQGHNEQFF.

The gene calls are TRBV13 and TRBJ1-1; D uncertain. The CDR3 totals 14 residues. CDR1 PRHDT and CDR2 FYEKMQ come from the germline V gene (reference sequence). Trimming shortened V by 5 bases and J by 1 base, and 11 bases separated the two germline ends. CDR3 nucleotides: TGTGCCAGCAGCCTCCGGACTGGGAACACTGAAGCTTTCTTT. Translating it yields CASSLRTGNTEAFF.

This clone was seen a single time. The J gene is TRBJ2-2, the V gene TRBV4-1; perhaps TRBD1 as D (5 bases). The CDR3 spans 16 residues. V lost 6 bases to trimming and J lost 4 bases, with 18 bases between them. The germline CDR1 and CDR2 sequences are MGHRA and YSYEKL. This CDR3 reads CASSFGKGSGTGELFF. The CDR3 DNA reads as TGCGCCAGCAGTTTCGGCAAGGGGTCGGGCACCGGGGAGCTGTTTTTT.

The chain uses TRBV4-1 and TRBJ2-5, with D possibly matching TRBD1 (5 bases). The CDR3 contains 14 residues. The ends were cut back, 3 bases at V and 1 base at J, with 9 bases in the middle. Germline-derived CDR1 and CDR2 are MGHRA and YSYEKL. The DNA of the CDR3 is TGCGCCAGCAGCCAGGGGCCTCTCCAAGAGACCCAGTACTTC. Encoded protein: CASSQGPLQETQYF.

V is TRBV19 and J is TRBJ1-1; 11 nucleotides match TRBD1. Germline trimming cut 3 bases from V and 6 bases from J; bases unmatched to any gene: 6. The CDR3 is 15 residues long. Germline loops: CDR1 LNHDA, CDR2 SQIVND (reference sequence). In DNA form, the CDR3 reads TGTGCCAGTAGTATGGACAGGGGGCTCGTCGCTGAAGCTTTCTTT. This gives the protein CASSMDRGLVAEAFF.

The rearrangement links TRBV30 to TRBJ2-2, with 10 bases identical to TRBD1. V lost 6 bases, J lost 5 bases, and 6 bases stayed unmatched. Germline assignment: CDR1 GTSNPN and CDR2 SVGIG (reference sequence). The CDR3 loop spans 14 amino acids. CDR3 amino acids: CACPGQGGTGELFF. The DNA for the CDR3 is TGTGCCTGCCCAGGACAGGGGGGAACCGGGGAGCTGTTTTTT.